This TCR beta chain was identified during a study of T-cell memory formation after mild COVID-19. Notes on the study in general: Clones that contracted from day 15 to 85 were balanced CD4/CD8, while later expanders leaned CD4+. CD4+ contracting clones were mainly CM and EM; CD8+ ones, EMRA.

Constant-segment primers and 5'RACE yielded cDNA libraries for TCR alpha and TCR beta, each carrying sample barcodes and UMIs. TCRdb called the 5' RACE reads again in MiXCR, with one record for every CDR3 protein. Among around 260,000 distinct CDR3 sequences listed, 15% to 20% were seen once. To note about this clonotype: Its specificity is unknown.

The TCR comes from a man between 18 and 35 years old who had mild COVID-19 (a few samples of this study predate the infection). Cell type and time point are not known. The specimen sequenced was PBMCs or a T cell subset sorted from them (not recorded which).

The CDR3 reads CASKPAQGGNTEAFF. The CDR3 DNA reads as TGTGCCAGCAAACCGGCCCAGGGCGGGAACACTGAAGCTTTCTTT. The chain combines TRBV12-3 or TRBV12-4 with TRBJ1-1; D possibly corresponds to TRBD1 (5 bases). Trimming stripped 7 bases from V and 1 base from J, with 16 bases between. CDR3 length: 15 amino acids.